The sample holds a few counts of the clone carrying this T cell receptor beta chain. Trimming left V 5 bases short and J 0 bases short, with 11 bases between. This CDR3 contains 15 residues. CDR1 and CDR2 (germline): LNHNV, YYDKDF (reference sequence). This entry is derived from a study of response to subunit inactivated influenza vaccine. Each CDR3 protein is one row after TCRdb ran MiXCR on the RT-PCR reads. There are hundreds of thousands of distinct CDR3 sequences in the sample; roughly 12% occur only once, and roughly 10% lies in the top ten. The clonotype comes from a man aged 45-65 years who received an inactivated influenza vaccine. Source: PBMCs from blood, taken on the day of vaccination. The V and J genes are TRBV15 and TRBJ2-1; D gene uncertain. CDR3 protein: CATSARWSSYNEQFF. The CDR3 nucleotides are TGTGCCACCAGCGCCCGCTGGAGCTCCTACAATGAGCAGTTCTTC. Full variable domain (remainder filled in from reference TRBV15 and TRBJ2-1): DAMVIQNPRYQVTQFGKPVTLSCSQTLNHNVMYWYQQKSSQAPKLLFHYYDKDFNNEADTPDNFQSRRPNTSFCFLDIRSPGLGDTAMYLCATSARWSSYNEQFFGPGTRLTVL.